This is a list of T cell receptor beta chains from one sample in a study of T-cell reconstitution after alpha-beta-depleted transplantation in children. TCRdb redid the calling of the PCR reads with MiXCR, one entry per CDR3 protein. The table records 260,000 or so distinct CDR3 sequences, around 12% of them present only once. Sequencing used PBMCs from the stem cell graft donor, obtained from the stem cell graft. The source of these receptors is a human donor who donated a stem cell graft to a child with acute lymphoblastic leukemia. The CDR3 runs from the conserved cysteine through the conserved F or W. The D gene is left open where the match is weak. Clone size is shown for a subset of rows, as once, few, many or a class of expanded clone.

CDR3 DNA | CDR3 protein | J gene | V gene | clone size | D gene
TGCAGCGTTGTTAGCGGGAACGAGCAGTACTTC | CSVVSGNEQYF | TRBJ2-7 | TRBV29-1 | many | TRBD2
TGTGCCAGCAGCTTAGTTCATCAGCGGGGGGTCCAAGAGACCCAGTACTTC | CASSLVHQRGVQETQYF | TRBJ2-5 | TRBV11-1 | once | TRBD2
TGCGCCAGCAGCATACGACCCGCCTACGACTATGGCTACACCTTC | CASSIRPAYDYGYTF | TRBJ1-2 | TRBV5-1 | many | NA
TGCAGTGCTAGACAGGCCGATAGCAATCAGCCCCAGCATTTT | CSARQADSNQPQHF | TRBJ1-5 | TRBV20-1 | NA | NA
TGTGCCAGCAGCTTGGGTCGTCATGGGTCGGGGGCGGCCGCCTACGAGCAGTACTTC | CASSLGRHGSGAAAYEQYF | TRBJ2-7 | TRBV5-4 | many | NA
TGTGCCAGCAGCTTAGTAGTATCCTACGAGCAGTACTTC | CASSLVVSYEQYF | TRBJ2-7 | TRBV7-9 | NA | NA
TGTGCCAGCAGTTACCCACCAGCTGAAGCGACAACCGATCAGCCCCAGCATTTT | CASSYPPAEATTDQPQHF | TRBJ1-5 | TRBV6-5 | many | NA
TGCAGCGTTCCCGGACAGGGGGAGACTAACTATGGCTACACCTTC | CSVPGQGETNYGYTF | TRBJ1-2 | TRBV29-1 | many | TRBD1
TGCGCCAGCAGCTTCGGACTGATGAACACCGGGGAGCTGTTTTTT | CASSFGLMNTGELFF | TRBJ2-2 | TRBV5-1 | many | NA
TGTGCCTGGACTGGGCAGGGGGCATGGTACGAGCAGTACTTC | CAWTGQGAWYEQYF | TRBJ2-7 | TRBV30 | NA | TRBD1
TGTGCCAGCAGTCGAACTAGCGACAATGAGCAGTTCTTC | CASSRTSDNEQFF | TRBJ2-1 | TRBV6-1 | many | TRBD2
TGTGCCAGCAGCCTCCGGACAGGGGTTAATGAAAAACTGTTTTTT | CASSLRTGVNEKLFF | TRBJ1-4 | TRBV3-1 | many | TRBD1
TGCAGTGCCAGAACGAGCGGGAGCCGCAGTGAGCAGTTCTTC | CSARTSGSRSEQFF | TRBJ2-1 | TRBV20-1 | NA | TRBD2
TGTGCCAGCAGTGGACTAGCGGGGGAGGTTGGTGAGCAGTTCTTC | CASSGLAGEVGEQFF | TRBJ2-1 | TRBV2 | many | TRBD2
TGTGCCAGCAGTTACTCGGGGCTTACGAACTATGGCTACACCTTC | CASSYSGLTNYGYTF | TRBJ1-2 | TRBV6-5 | many | NA
TGCAGTGCTATCCCTGTGGGACTTGTAGGTGGCTACACCTTC | CSAIPVGLVGGYTF | TRBJ1-2 | TRBV20-1 | many | NA
TGTGCCATCAGTGGCACCGGAGAGACCCAGTACTTC | CAISGTGETQYF | TRBJ2-5 | TRBV10-3 | many | NA
TGCGCCAGCAGCCAGGGAGTTATCTCTGGAAACACCATATATTTT | CASSQGVISGNTIYF | TRBJ1-3 | TRBV4-3 | few | NA